The table lists the clone carrying this TCR beta chain with many counts. Its antigen is still unknown. The data were obtained in a study of breast tumors, draining lymph nodes, adjacent tissues. Findings of the study overall: Luminal-like breast cancer showed significantly greater tumor-nontumor repertoire similarity than basal-like breast cancer did. That most tumor T cells come from lymph nodes remained unproven. Tumors had less TCR diversity than lymph nodes, more than nontumor tissue. Data fit most tumor T cells coming from lymph node, expanding in tumor.

The V gene end was trimmed by 6 bases and the J gene end by 9 bases; junction bases not matched to a gene: 14. There are 15 residues in the CDR3. The germline V gene encodes CDR1 MDHEN and CDR2 SYDVKM. MiXCR, run by TCRdb on the multiplex PCR reads, gives a single entry per CDR3 protein. Of about 22,000 distinct CDR3 sequences in the sample, around three fifths are singletons; the top ten hold 15% to 20%. The sequenced sample consisted of tumor-adjacent breast tissue. The source is a female donor with breast cancer. Some clones in this sample may be carry-over from other donors' samples. This chain uses TRBV28 with TRBJ2-5; 9 bases are a match to TRBD1. The CDR3 DNA is TGTGCCAGCAGGACGGACAGGGGTCCGCAGGGGCCCCAGTACTTC. It translates to CASRTDRGPQGPQYF.